These 20 T cell receptor beta chains were sequenced from one sample in a study of blood T cell repertoires in COVID-19. Sequenced by immunoSEQ multiplex PCR; TCRdb stores in-frame clones only, minus some. Here the sample spans approximately 100,000 clones, about 80% being singletons. Sequenced sample: peripheral blood. These receptors came from a man between 65 and 85 years old with acute or convalescent COVID-19.

This chain uses TRBV19 with TRBJ1-4; 8 nucleotides line up with TRBD1. The ends lost 5 bases at V and 13 bases at J; junction bases unmatched: 9. CDR3 size: 13 residues. Germline V lookup: CDR1 LNHDA, CDR2 SQIVND (reference sequence). CDR3 loop: CASSSTGGLRLFF. CDR3 nucleotide sequence: TGTGCCAGTAGTTCCACAGGGGGTTTGAGACTGTTTTTT.

CDR3 protein: CASSLAPTGGRTTEAFF. The CDR3 bases are TGTGCCAGCAGCTTAGCGCCGACAGGGGGTAGAACAACTGAAGCTTTCTTT. The chain recombines TRBV7-2 with TRBJ1-1; TRBD1 matches 9 bases. CDR1 is SGHTA, CDR2 FQGNSA, per germline. There are 17 residues in the CDR3. Trimming cost V 0 bases and J 5 bases; bases outside gene matches: 10. The full variable domain, completed using reference TRBV7-2 and TRBJ1-1, is GAGVSQSPSNKVTEKGKDVELRCDPISGHTALYWYRQSLGQGLEFLIYFQGNSAPDKSGLPSDRFSAERTGGSVSTLTIQRTQQEDSAVYLCASSLAPTGGRTTEAFFGQGTRLTVV.

V usage is TRBV7-8 and J usage is TRBJ1-1; 11 positions agree with TRBD1. Trimming at V came to 5 bases and at J to 5 bases, leaving 7 bases not matched to a gene. The CDR3 is 15 residues long. Germline loops: CDR1 SGHVS, CDR2 FQNEAQ. This CDR3 is CASSAAGTGGTEAFF. The DNA of the CDR3 is TGTGCCAGCAGCGCAGCCGGGACAGGGGGTACTGAAGCTTTCTTT.

The rearrangement joins TRBV7-9 to TRBJ2-1; 7 positions agree with TRBD1. The germline V gene has CDR1 SEHNR and CDR2 FQNEAQ (reference sequence). The CDR3 contains 18 residues. Unmatched junction bases numbered 13, after V lost 5 bases and J lost 0 bases. The CDR3 protein is CASSSRPGQSSSYNEQFF. Written as DNA, the CDR3 is TGTGCCAGCAGCAGTCGACCGGGACAGAGTAGCTCCTACAATGAGCAGTTCTTC.

The rearrangement joins TRBV5-5 to TRBJ1-1; no clear D. The V and J ends lost 2 bases and 0 bases respectively, with 5 bases between them. This CDR3 has 13 amino acids. Germline CDR1 and CDR2: SGHKS and YYEKEE (reference sequence). CDR3 protein: CASSLLVNTEAFF. In nucleotides, the CDR3 is TGTGCCAGCAGCTTACTGGTGAACACTGAAGCTTTCTTT.

This clone was seen just once. The rearrangement uses TRBV19 and TRBJ2-1; TRBD1 matches at 7 bases. The germline V gene encodes CDR1 LNHDA and CDR2 SQIVND (reference sequence). V lost 4 bases and J lost 0; bases outside the gene matches: 3. CDR3 length: 15 residues. The CDR3 here is CASSKGTDSYNEQFF. The CDR3 DNA follows: TGTGCCAGTAGTAAAGGGACAGACTCCTACAATGAGCAGTTCTTC.

This clone was seen a few times. V gene TRBV27 combines with J gene TRBJ2-6, with D maybe TRBD1 (6 bases). The germline V gene has CDR1 MNHEY and CDR2 SMNVEV (reference sequence). CDR3 length: 19 residues. Trimming left V 6 bases short and J 0 bases short, with 21 bases between. The CDR3 DNA is TGTGCCAGCAGCAAAGCACTTCCGGGACAAGTCTCTGGGGCCAACGTCCTGACTTTC. Translating it yields CASSKALPGQVSGANVLTF.

The V and J genes are TRBV6-5 and TRBJ1-6, with D maybe TRBD1 (5 bases). The V end was cut by 0 bases, the J end by 7 bases, with 10 bases between. Germline V CDR1 and CDR2: MNHEY, SVGAGI. The CDR3 contains 15 residues. The CDR3 loop is CASSYSGQVNSPLHF. The CDR3 region has the DNA TGTGCCAGCAGTTACTCGGGGCAGGTGAATTCACCCCTCCACTTT.

This clone has a handful of counts. This sequence joins TRBV10-3 and TRBJ2-3; 11 bases match TRBD2. Losses at the gene ends were 4 bases for V and 5 bases for J; bases not matched to a gene: 2. The CDR3 spans 14 residues. Germline-derived CDR1 and CDR2 are ENHRY and SYGVKD. The CDR3 protein is CAISATSGVDTQYF. The CDR3, as DNA: TGTGCCATCAGTGCGACTAGCGGGGTAGATACGCAGTATTTT.

The CDR3 DNA reads TGTGCCAGCAGCCCCCTTCCCGCGGGAACTGAAGCTTTCTTT. As protein: CASSPLPAGTEAFF. The chain has TRBV14 and TRBJ1-1; D ambiguous. This CDR3 is built from 14 residues. V shed 4 bases and J shed 5 bases, with 14 bases lying between them. Looked up from germline, CDR1 is SGHDN and CDR2 is FVKESK.

The J gene is TRBJ1-1, the V gene TRBV2, with 7 bases matching TRBD1. J lost 5 bases, V lost 9 bases, and 18 bases had no gene match. CDR3 length: 16 residues. The germline V gene encodes CDR1 SNHLY and CDR2 FYNNEI. Here the CDR3 reads CASSRDSGIYLTEAFF. The CDR3 DNA reads TGTGCCAGTAGCCGGGACAGCGGAATCTATTTGACTGAAGCTTTCTTT. The complete variable domain, with remaining parts taken from reference TRBV2 and TRBJ1-1, reads EPEVTQTPSHQVTQMGQEVILRCVPISNHLYFYWYRQILGQKVEFLVSFYNNEISEKSEIFDDQFSVERPDGSNFTLKIRSTKLEDSAMYFCASSRDSGIYLTEAFFGQGTRLTVV.

This clone was observed a handful of times. The chain is built from TRBV29-1 and TRBJ2-7; D call uncertain. Germline assignment: CDR1 SQVTM and CDR2 ANQGSEA. The V end lost 6 bases, the J end lost 2 bases, and 11 bases lay between the germline ends. The CDR3 spans 12 residues. The CDR3 DNA follows: TGCAGCGTGGTAGAAGCGCCCTACGAGCAGTACTTC. Protein sequence: CSVVEAPYEQYF.

The V call is TRBV20-1, the J call TRBJ1-1, with unresolved D. V was trimmed by 3 bases and J by 5 bases, leaving 7 bases between them. Germline V gene sequence: CDR1 DFQATT, CDR2 SNEGSKA (reference sequence). The length of the CDR3 is 11 residues. CDR3 DNA: TGCAGTGCTAGGAGTTTAACTGAAGCTTTCTTT. Translated: CSARSLTEAFF.

The V call is TRBV10-3, the J call TRBJ2-3; 9 bases agree with TRBD1. CDR1 and CDR2 from the germline V gene are ENHRY and SYGVKD. The CDR3 sequence is 17 residues long. Trimming took 2 bases from V and 3 from J; bases not matched to a gene: 9. CDR3 sequence: CAISETPGQGVTDTQYF. In DNA form, the CDR3 reads TGTGCCATCAGTGAGACTCCGGGACAGGGTGTAACAGATACGCAGTATTTT.

The J gene is TRBJ1-1, the V gene TRBV6-5; TRBD1 is a possible D gene (5 bases). This CDR3 has 14 residues. Germline lookup yields CDR1 MNHEY and CDR2 SVGAGI. The V and J ends lost 7 bases and 5 bases respectively, with 17 bases between them. The CDR3 reads CASTGGGVSTEAFF. For the CDR3, the DNA is TGTGCCAGCACTGGGGGGGGTGTTAGTACTGAAGCTTTCTTT.

The chain has TRBV9 and TRBJ1-2, with D uncertain. Trimming pared 4 bases from V and 7 bases from J, leaving 17 bases between. Per germline, CDR1 SGDLS and CDR2 YYNGEE. The CDR3 totals 14 residues. The CDR3 DNA reads TGTGCCAGCAGCTCCGGGTCTCCATCCTCTGGCTACACCTTC. This sequence encodes CASSSGSPSSGYTF.

The chain employs TRBV7-2 and TRBJ2-4, with D possibly matching TRBD2 (7 bases). The CDR3 spans 19 residues. V was shortened by 3 bases and J by 4 bases, with 25 bases between the two germline ends. CDR1 and CDR2 (germline): SGHTA, FQGNSA. CDR3 in amino acids: CASSFSPSSRGGTKNIQYF. As DNA, the CDR3 is TGTGCCAGCAGCTTTTCCCCGTCGTCGAGGGGGGGGACAAAAAACATTCAGTACTTC.

This sequence joins TRBV7-9 and TRBJ1-3; D remains ambiguous. The length of the CDR3 is 14 residues. The germline V gene has CDR1 SEHNR and CDR2 FQNEAQ (reference sequence). Deletions cut 10 bases from V and 2 bases from J, with 15 bases between. This chain's CDR3 is CATRPRTTGNTIYF. CDR3 nucleotide sequence: TGTGCCACCCGACCCCGGACTACTGGAAACACCATATATTTT. Full variable domain (outside the CDR3, taken from reference TRBV7-9 and TRBJ1-3): DTGVSQNPRHKITKRGQNVTFRCDPISEHNRLYWYRQTLGQGPEFLTYFQNEAQLEKSRLLSDRFSAERPKGSFSTLEIQRTEQGDSAMYLCATRPRTTGNTIYFGEGSWLTVV.

The chain joins TRBV29-1 to TRBJ2-1; 9 bases fit TRBD2. Germline V gene lookup returns CDR1 SQVTM and CDR2 ANQGSEA. J gave up 2 bases and V 8 bases, and 7 bases lay outside the gene matches. The CDR3 spans 14 residues. The CDR3 sequence: CSFIAGAAYNEQFF. CDR3 in DNA: TGCAGCTTCATAGCGGGAGCGGCCTACAATGAGCAGTTCTTC.

The chain is built from TRBV5-5 and TRBJ2-5, with TRBD1 matching over 9 bases. V was pared by 4 bases and J by 0 bases, with 4 bases of the junction left unmatched. This CDR3 is 15 amino acids long. CDR1 and CDR2 (germline): SGHKS, YYEKEE (reference sequence). The CDR3 reads CASSPGTGNQETQYF. The CDR3 nucleotides read TGTGCCAGCAGCCCCGGGACAGGGAACCAAGAGACCCAGTACTTC.